Sequencing of this T cell receptor beta chain was carried out in a study of control samples from healthy donors and cancer patients. The CDR3 sequence is 14 residues long. V lost 6 bases, J lost 0 bases, and 11 bases lay in between. Germline V gene data show CDR1 as MNHEY and CDR2 as SMNVEV (reference sequence). A single count supports this clone. Clones were sequenced by immunoSEQ multiplex PCR, and TCRdb holds only the in-frame ones, with some missing. The sample lists over 150,000 clones, approximately 94% occurring once. The chain employs TRBV27 and TRBJ1-1; D remains ambiguous. Material for sequencing was blood. This receptor was obtained from a young man in good health. CDR3 sequence (DNA): TGTGCCAGCAGGCTAGAAAAGCTGAACACTGAAGCTTTCTTT. Protein sequence: CASRLEKLNTEAFF.